The clone carrying this TCR beta chain was counted at least ten times. Antigen: not known. This sample stems from a study of neurological immune-mediated disorders. Study conclusions and caveats: There was no association between the multiple sclerosis repertoire cluster and any clinical or MRI feature. Phylogenetic grouping placed 18 of 34 multiple sclerosis patients' repertoires in one related-CDR3 cluster, a possible signature.

As for the cDNA, it was generated by 5'RACE with 10-nucleotide random UMIs. A single run covered 15-18 subjects with over 180 million TCR-beta sequences. Each CDR3 protein gets one entry after TCRdb re-called the 5' RACE reads with MiXCR. The repertoire holds more than 50,000 distinct CDR3 sequences, 3.7% seen once, with over 2% in the top ten. The CDR3 length is 16 residues. The V end was cut by 4 bases, the J end by 0 bases, with 16 bases between. The germline V gene has CDR1 SGHDT and CDR2 YYEEEE. Sequencing was performed on PBMCs. The chain couples TRBV5-6 to TRBJ1-1; TRBD1 might be the D (6 bases). This sequence was found in a woman aged 45 to 65 with multiple sclerosis. CDR3 sequence (DNA): TGTGCCAGCAGCCGGCTACAGGGAACCATGAACACTGAAGCTTTCTTT. Its protein product is CASSRLQGTMNTEAFF.